This entry concerns a single T cell receptor beta chain. Its antigen is undetermined. The junction shows a germline mismatch at one end, possibly a read error. This sample was included in a study of Ad26.COV2.S vaccination and SARS-CoV-2 variants. Study-wide findings and caveats: For non-spike TCRs, breadth in vaccine recipients resembled that in placebo recipients.

CDR3 length: 14 amino acids. CDR1 SGHRS and CDR2 YFSETQ come from the germline V gene. Indicated treatment: some 20 received Ad26.COV2.S at low or high dose, single or two shots; 5 received placebo; per-sample allocation not given. The investigators took samples on day 63 after the first vaccine or placebo injection. Boston hosted the donor, who was an adult aged 18-55 years. An Ad26 vector carrying the Wuhan-strain SARS-CoV-2 spike served as the vaccine. Using immunoSEQ multiplex PCR, the repertoire was profiled, and TCRdb retains in-frame clones only, with some absent. The repertoire holds 300,000 to 350,000 clones, with about 88% as singletons.

The rearrangement links TRBV5-1 to TRBJ2-7; 9 bases are a match to TRBD1. The TCR sequence derives from a person between 18 and 65 years old who received the Ad26.COV2.S COVID-19 vaccine or a placebo. This specimen consisted of peripheral blood, obtained in a trial of Ad26.COV2.S vaccine versus placebo. Here the CDR3 reads CASSWGQGSHEQYF. In nucleotides, the CDR3 is TGCGCCAGCAGCTGGGGACAGGGCTCCCACGAGCAGTACTTC. The whole variable domain, filled in from reference TRBV5-1 and TRBJ2-7, reads KAGVTQTPRYLIKTRGQQVTLSCSPISGHRSVSWYQQTPGQGLQFLFEYFSETQRNKGNFPGRFSGRQFSNSRSEMNVSTLELGDSALYLCASSWGQGSHEQYFGPGTRLTVT.